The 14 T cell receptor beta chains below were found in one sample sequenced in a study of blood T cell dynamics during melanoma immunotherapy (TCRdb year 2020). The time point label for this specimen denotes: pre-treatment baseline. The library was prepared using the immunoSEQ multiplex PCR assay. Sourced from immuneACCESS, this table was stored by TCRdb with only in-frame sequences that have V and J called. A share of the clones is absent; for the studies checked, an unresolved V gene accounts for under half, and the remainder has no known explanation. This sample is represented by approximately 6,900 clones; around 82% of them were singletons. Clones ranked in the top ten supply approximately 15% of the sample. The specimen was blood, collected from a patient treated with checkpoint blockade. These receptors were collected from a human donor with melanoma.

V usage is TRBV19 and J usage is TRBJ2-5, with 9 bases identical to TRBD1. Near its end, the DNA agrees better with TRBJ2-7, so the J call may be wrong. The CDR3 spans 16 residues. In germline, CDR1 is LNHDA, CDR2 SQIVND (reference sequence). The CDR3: CASSPWTGVSSYEQYF. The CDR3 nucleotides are TGTGCCAGTAGTCCCTGGACAGGGGTGTCTTCCTACGAGCAGTACTTC.

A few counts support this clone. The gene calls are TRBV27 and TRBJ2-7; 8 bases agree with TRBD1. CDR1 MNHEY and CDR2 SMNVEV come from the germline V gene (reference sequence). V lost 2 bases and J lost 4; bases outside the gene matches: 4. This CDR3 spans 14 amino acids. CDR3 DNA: TGTGCCAGCAGTTTACAGGGGGCTGAGTACGAGCAGTACTTC. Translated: CASSLQGAEYEQYF.

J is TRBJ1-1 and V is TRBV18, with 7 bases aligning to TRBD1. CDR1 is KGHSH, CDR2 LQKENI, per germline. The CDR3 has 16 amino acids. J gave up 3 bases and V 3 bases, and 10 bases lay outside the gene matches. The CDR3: CASSPGIVGGDTEAFF. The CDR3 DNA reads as TGTGCCAGCTCACCCGGAATTGTAGGGGGCGACACTGAAGCTTTCTTT.

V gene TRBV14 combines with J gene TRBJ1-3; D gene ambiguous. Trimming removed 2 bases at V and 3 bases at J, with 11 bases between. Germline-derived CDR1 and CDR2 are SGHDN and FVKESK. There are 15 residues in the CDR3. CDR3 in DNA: TGTGCCAGCAGCCAAAGATGGGAGGGTGGAAACACCATATATTTT. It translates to CASSQRWEGGNTIYF.

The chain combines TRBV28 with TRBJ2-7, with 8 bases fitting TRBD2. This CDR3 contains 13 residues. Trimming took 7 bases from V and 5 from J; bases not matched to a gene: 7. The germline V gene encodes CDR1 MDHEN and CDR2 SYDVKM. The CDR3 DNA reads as TGTGCCAGCACCCTCGGGGGGGTAGACGAGCAGTACTTC. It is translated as CASTLGGVDEQYF.

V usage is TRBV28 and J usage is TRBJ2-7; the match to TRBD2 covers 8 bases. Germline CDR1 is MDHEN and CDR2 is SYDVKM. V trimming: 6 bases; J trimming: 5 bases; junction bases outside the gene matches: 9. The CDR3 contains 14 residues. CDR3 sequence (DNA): TGTGCCAGCAGGGCAGCGGGAGTTCCACACGAGCAGTACTTC. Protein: CASRAAGVPHEQYF.

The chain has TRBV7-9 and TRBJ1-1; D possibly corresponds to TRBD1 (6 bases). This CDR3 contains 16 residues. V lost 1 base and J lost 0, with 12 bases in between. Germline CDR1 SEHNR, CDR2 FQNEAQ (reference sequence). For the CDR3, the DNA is TGTGCCAGCAGCTTAGTACAGGGAGGGATGAACACTGAAGCTTTCTTT. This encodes CASSLVQGGMNTEAFF.

Here the CDR3 reads CASSEGTGNTIYF. CDR3 bases: TGTGCCAGCAGTGAGGGTACTGGAAACACCATATATTTT. This chain uses TRBV27 with TRBJ1-3; D not certain. The germline V gene encodes CDR1 MNHEY and CDR2 SMNVEV (reference sequence). Trimming pared 5 bases from V and 2 bases from J, leaving 7 bases between. This CDR3 comprises 13 residues.

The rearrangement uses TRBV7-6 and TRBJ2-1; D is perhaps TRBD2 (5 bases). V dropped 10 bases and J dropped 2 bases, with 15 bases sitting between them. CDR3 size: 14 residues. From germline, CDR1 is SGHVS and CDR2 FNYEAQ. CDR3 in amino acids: CATPPGSTYNEQFF. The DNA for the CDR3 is TGTGCCACCCCCCCGGGGTCGACCTACAATGAGCAGTTCTTC.

The CDR3 loop is CASSLSSGRGEQYF. The CDR3 DNA sequence: TGTGCCAGCAGCTTATCTAGCGGGAGAGGCGAGCAGTACTTC. This chain connects TRBV13 to TRBJ2-7, with 10 positions matching TRBD2. The CDR3 runs 14 residues. V shed 2 bases and J 6 bases; nucleotides not matched to a gene: 4. Germline loops: CDR1 PRHDT, CDR2 FYEKMQ (reference sequence).

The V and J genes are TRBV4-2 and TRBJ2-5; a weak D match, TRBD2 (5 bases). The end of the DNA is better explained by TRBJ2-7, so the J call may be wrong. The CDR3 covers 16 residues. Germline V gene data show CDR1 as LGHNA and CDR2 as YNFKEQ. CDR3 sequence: CASSQDTSGPSYEQYF. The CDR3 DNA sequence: TGTGCCAGCAGCCAAGATACCAGCGGCCCCTCCTACGAGCAGTACTTC.

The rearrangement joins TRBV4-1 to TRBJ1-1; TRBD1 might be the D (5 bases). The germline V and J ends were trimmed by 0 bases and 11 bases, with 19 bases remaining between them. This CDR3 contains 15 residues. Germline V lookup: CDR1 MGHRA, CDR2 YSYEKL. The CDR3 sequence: CASSQERGRPSLAFF. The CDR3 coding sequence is TGCGCCAGCAGCCAAGAGCGGGGACGGCCATCATTGGCTTTCTTT.

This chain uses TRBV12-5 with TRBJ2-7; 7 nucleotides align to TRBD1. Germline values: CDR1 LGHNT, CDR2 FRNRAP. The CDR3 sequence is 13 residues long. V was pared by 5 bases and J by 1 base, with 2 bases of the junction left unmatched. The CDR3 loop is CASGPGGSYEQYF. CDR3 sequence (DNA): TGTGCTAGTGGTCCAGGGGGATCCTACGAGCAGTACTTC.

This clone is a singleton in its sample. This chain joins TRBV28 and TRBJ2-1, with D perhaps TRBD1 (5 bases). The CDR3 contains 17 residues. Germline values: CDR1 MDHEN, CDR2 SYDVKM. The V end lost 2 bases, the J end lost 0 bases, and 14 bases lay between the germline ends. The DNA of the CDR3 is TGTGCCAGCAGTTTACCTCCTTCAGGGCGCTCCTACAATGAGCAGTTCTTC. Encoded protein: CASSLPPSGRSYNEQFF.